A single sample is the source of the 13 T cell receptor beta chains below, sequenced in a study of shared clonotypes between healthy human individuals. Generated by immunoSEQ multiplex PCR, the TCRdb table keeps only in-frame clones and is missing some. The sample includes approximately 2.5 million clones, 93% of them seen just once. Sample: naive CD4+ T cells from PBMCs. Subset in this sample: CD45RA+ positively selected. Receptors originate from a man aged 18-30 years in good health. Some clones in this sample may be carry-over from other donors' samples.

The DNA of the CDR3 is TGTGCCAGCAGCTTACTTACAAACCCGAACACTGAAGCTTTCTTT. Amino acid sequence: CASSLLTNPNTEAFF. This sequence joins TRBV7-9 and TRBJ1-1; D is unresolved. Trimming shortened V by 2 bases and J by 1 base, and 11 bases separated the two germline ends. CDR3 length: 15 amino acids. Looked up from germline, CDR1 is SEHNR and CDR2 is FQNEAQ (reference sequence).

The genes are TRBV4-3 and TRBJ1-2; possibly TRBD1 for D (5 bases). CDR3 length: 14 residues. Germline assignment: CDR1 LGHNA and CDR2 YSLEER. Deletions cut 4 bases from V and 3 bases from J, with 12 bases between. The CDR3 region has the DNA TGCGCCAGCAGCCGACAAGACAGTGACTATGGCTACACCTTC. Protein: CASSRQDSDYGYTF.

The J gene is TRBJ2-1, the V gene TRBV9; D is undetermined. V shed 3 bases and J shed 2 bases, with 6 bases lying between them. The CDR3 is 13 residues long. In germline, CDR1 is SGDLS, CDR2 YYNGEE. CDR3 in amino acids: CASSATPYNEQFF. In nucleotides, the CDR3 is TGTGCCAGCAGCGCAACGCCCTACAATGAGCAGTTCTTC.

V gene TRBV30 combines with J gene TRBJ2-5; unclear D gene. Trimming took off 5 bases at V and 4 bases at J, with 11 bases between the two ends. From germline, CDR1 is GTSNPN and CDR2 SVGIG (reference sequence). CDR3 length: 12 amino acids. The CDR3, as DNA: TGTGCCTGGGACGACGGCGGAGAGACCCAGTACTTC. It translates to CAWDDGGETQYF.

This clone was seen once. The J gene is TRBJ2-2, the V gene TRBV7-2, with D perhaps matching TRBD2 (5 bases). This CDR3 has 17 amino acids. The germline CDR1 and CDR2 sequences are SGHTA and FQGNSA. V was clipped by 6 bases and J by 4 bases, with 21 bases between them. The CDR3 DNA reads TGTGCCAGCAGAGCTTACCCAACGGGAAGAGGCACCGGGGAGCTGTTTTTT. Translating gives CASRAYPTGRGTGELFF.

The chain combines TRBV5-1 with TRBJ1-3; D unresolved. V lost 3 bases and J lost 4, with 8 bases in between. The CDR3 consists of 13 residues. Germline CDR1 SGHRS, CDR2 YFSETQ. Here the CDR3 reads CASSSHGGNTIYF. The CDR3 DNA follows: TGCGCCAGCAGCTCCCACGGAGGAAACACCATATATTTT.

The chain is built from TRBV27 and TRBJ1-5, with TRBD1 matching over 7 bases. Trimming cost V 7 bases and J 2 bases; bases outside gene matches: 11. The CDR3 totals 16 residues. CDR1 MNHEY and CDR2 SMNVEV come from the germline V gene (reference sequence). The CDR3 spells CASTPTGKVGNQPQHF. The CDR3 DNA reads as TGTGCCAGCACCCCGACAGGGAAGGTTGGCAATCAGCCCCAGCATTTT.

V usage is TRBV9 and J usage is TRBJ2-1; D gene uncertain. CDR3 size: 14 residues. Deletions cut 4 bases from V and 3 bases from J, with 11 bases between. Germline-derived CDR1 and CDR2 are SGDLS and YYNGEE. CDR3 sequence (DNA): TGTGCCAGCAGCCCCATTGCGGTCTACAATGAGCAGTTCTTC. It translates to CASSPIAVYNEQFF.

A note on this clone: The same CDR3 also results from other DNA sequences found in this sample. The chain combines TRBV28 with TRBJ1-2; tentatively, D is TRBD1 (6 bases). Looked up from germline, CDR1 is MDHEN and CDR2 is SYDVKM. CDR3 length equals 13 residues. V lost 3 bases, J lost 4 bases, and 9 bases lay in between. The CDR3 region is CASSFGGSYGYTF. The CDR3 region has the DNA TGTGCCAGCAGTTTCGGGGGCTCCTATGGCTACACCTTC.

This chain's CDR3 is CASSSRWEGATYEQYF. The CDR3 region has the DNA TGTGCCAGCTCATCAAGGTGGGAGGGGGCAACCTACGAGCAGTACTTC. V is TRBV18 and J is TRBJ2-7, with D perhaps matching TRBD1 or TRBD2 (7 bases each). The V gene lost 5 bases and the J gene lost 2 bases, with 19 bases spanning the gap. CDR3 size: 16 residues. Looked up from germline, CDR1 is KGHSH and CDR2 is LQKENI.

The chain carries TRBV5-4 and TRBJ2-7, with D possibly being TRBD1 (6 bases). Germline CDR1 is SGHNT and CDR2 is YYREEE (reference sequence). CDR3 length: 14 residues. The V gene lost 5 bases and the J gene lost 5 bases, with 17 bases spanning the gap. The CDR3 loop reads CASSYTQGSHEQYF. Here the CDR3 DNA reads TGTGCCAGCAGTTACACCCAGGGGTCCCACGAGCAGTACTTC.

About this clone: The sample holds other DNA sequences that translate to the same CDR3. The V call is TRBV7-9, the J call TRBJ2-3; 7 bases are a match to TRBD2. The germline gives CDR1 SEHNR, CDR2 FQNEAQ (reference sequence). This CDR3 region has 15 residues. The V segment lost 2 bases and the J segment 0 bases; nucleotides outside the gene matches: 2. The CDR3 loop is CASSLSSGSTDTQYF. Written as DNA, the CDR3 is TGTGCCAGCAGCTTATCTAGCGGAAGCACAGATACGCAGTATTTT.

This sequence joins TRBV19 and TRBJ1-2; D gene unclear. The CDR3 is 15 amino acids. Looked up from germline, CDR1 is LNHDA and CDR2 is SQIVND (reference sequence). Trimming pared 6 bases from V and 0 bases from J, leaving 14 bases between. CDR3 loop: CASRVVEQPNYGYTF. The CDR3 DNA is TGTGCCAGTAGAGTAGTGGAACAACCTAACTATGGCTACACCTTC. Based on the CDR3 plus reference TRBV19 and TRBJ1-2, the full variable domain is DGGITQSPKYLFRKEGQNVTLSCEQNLNHDAMYWYRQDPGQGLRLIYYSQIVNDFQKGDIAEGYSVSREKKESFPLTVTSAQKNPTAFYLCASRVVEQPNYGYTFGSGTRLTVV.